This is a list of T cell receptor beta chains from one sample in a study of cytomegalovirus exposure and HLA in healthy donors. Only in-frame clones appear in the TCRdb table, and some are missing; sequencing was by immunoSEQ multiplex PCR. The data show some 180,000 clones, with roughly 68% seen just once and less than 2% held by the top ten. Sequenced input: PBMCs. These receptors all come from a woman aged 30 to 39 in good health and CMV-seronegative. CDR3s include the opening cysteine and the closing phenylalanine or tryptophan. Fields, in order: V gene, J gene, clone size, D gene, CDR3 protein, CDR3 DNA. The D gene is left open where the match is weak. The size of a clone is reported for some rows only, either as once, few or many, or as a class for expanded clones.

V gene: TRBV4-1
J gene: TRBJ1-6
clone size: NA
D gene: NA
CDR3 protein: CASSQGSGPRVLFNSPLHF
CDR3 DNA: TGCGCCAGCAGCCAAGGCTCAGGGCCTAGGGTCCTATTTAATTCACCCCTCCACTTT

V gene: TRBV4-3
J gene: TRBJ1-1
clone size: few
D gene: NA
CDR3 protein: CASSPGGASTEAFF
CDR3 DNA: TGCGCCAGCAGCCCGGGGGGCGCTTCCACTGAAGCTTTCTTT

V gene: TRBV5-4
J gene: TRBJ1-2
clone size: NA
D gene: NA
CDR3 protein: CASRPEGLGGCGYTF
CDR3 DNA: TGTGCCAGCAGGCCCGAGGGTCTCGGCGGCTGTGGCTACACCTTC

V gene: TRBV9
J gene: TRBJ1-1
clone size: NA
D gene: TRBD1
CDR3 protein: CASSSTTGEPEAFF
CDR3 DNA: TGTGCCAGCAGCTCGACGACAGGGGAACCTGAAGCTTTCTTT

V gene: TRBV11-1
J gene: TRBJ2-1
clone size: NA
D gene: TRBD2
CDR3 protein: CASSQSGGANEQFF
CDR3 DNA: TGTGCCAGCAGCCAGAGCGGGGGGGCGAATGAGCAGTTCTTC

V gene: TRBV4-1
J gene: TRBJ2-7
clone size: once
D gene: TRBD1
CDR3 protein: CASSRYGTGVNEQYF
CDR3 DNA: TGCGCCAGCAGCCGATACGGGACAGGGGTTAACGAGCAGTACTTC

V gene: TRBV10-1
J gene: TRBJ2-7
clone size: NA
D gene: NA
CDR3 protein: CASSETGPYAQYF
CDR3 DNA: TGCGCCAGCAGTGAGACAGGTCCTTACGCGCAGTACTTC

V gene: TRBV11-1
J gene: TRBJ2-2
clone size: NA
D gene: TRBD1
CDR3 protein: CASSLGTATYNTGELFF
CDR3 DNA: TGTGCCAGCAGCCTTGGGACAGCCACTTATAACACCGGGGAGCTGTTTTTT

V gene: TRBV18
J gene: TRBJ1-6
clone size: NA
D gene: TRBD1
CDR3 protein: CASSPRTGYHNSPLHF
CDR3 DNA: TGTGCCAGCTCACCCCGGACAGGGTATCATAATTCACCCCTCCACTTT

V gene: TRBV4-2
J gene: TRBJ2-3
clone size: NA
D gene: TRBD2
CDR3 protein: CASSQDGTSTDTQYF
CDR3 DNA: TGTGCCAGCAGCCAAGATGGGACTAGCACCGATACGCAGTATTTT

V gene: TRBV10-3
J gene: TRBJ2-5
clone size: NA
D gene: TRBD2
CDR3 protein: CAISESDPLIMASGALETQYF
CDR3 DNA: TGTGCCATCAGTGAGTCGGACCCCCTGATCATGGCTAGCGGGGCTTTAGAGACCCAGTACTTC

V gene: TRBV19
J gene: TRBJ1-1
clone size: NA
D gene: NA
CDR3 protein: CASSIGQVQAFF
CDR3 DNA: TGTGCCAGTAGTATAGGACAGGTACAAGCTTTCTTT

V gene: TRBV27
J gene: TRBJ1-1
clone size: NA
D gene: NA
CDR3 protein: CASSPRRMNTEAFF
CDR3 DNA: TGTGCCAGCAGCCCCCGGCGGATGAACACTGAAGCTTTCTTT

V gene: TRBV7-2
J gene: TRBJ2-7
clone size: NA
D gene: NA
CDR3 protein: CASSPTGSYEQYF
CDR3 DNA: TGTGCCAGCAGCCCCACAGGCTCCTACGAGCAGTACTTC

V gene: TRBV11-2
J gene: TRBJ1-1
clone size: NA
D gene: TRBD1
CDR3 protein: CASSRRGRGMNTEAFF
CDR3 DNA: TGTGCCAGCAGCCGGCGTGGCAGGGGGATGAACACTGAAGCTTTCTTT

V gene: TRBV4-1
J gene: TRBJ1-5
clone size: NA
D gene: NA
CDR3 protein: CASSQDLTSGQPQHF
CDR3 DNA: TGCGCCAGCAGCCAAGATCTAACCTCCGGGCAGCCCCAGCATTTT

V gene: TRBV19
J gene: TRBJ2-7
clone size: NA
D gene: NA
CDR3 protein: CASSIGLASSYEQYF
CDR3 DNA: TGTGCCAGTAGTATTGGGCTAGCCTCATCCTACGAGCAGTACTTC

V gene: TRBV19
J gene: TRBJ1-1
clone size: few
D gene: NA
CDR3 protein: CASTPIGEGQKAFF
CDR3 DNA: TGTGCCAGTACCCCAATAGGGGAGGGGCAGAAGGCTTTCTTT